The present entry profiles one T cell receptor (beta chain) with its context. The antigen is not known. The sample belongs to a study of Tregs in tolerant kidney transplant recipients. Study-level findings and limits: Tolerant patients' donor-specific Tregs expanded beyond overall Tregs, suggesting antigen-driven growth. Findings come from small patient numbers and require larger validation.

The CDR3 spans 15 residues. Trimming took 6 bases from V and 0 from J, leaving 13 bases between them. Germline-derived CDR1 and CDR2 are KGHSH and LQKENI. Sequenced by immunoSEQ multiplex PCR; TCRdb stores in-frame clones only, minus some. The repertoire has about 73,000 clones, 80% to 95% of them found once; the top ten carry 0.34%. Unstimulated regulatory T cells (CD4+CD25+CD127-), CD4+CD25- non-regulatory cells, CD4 and CD8 cells were FACS-sorted from thawed PBMCs. Before regulatory T cell sorting, thawed PBMCs rested overnight at 37°C in 200 IU/ml IL-2. The rearrangement uses TRBV18 and TRBJ2-3; D possibly corresponds to TRBD2 (5 bases). The sequence was obtained from a human donor who received a combined kidney and bone marrow transplant. Specimen: Tregs from blood, collected before the transplant. The CDR3 DNA follows: TGTGCCAGCTCGCGCGGACTCTCTAGCACAGATACGCAGTATTTT. The encoded protein is CASSRGLSSTDTQYF.